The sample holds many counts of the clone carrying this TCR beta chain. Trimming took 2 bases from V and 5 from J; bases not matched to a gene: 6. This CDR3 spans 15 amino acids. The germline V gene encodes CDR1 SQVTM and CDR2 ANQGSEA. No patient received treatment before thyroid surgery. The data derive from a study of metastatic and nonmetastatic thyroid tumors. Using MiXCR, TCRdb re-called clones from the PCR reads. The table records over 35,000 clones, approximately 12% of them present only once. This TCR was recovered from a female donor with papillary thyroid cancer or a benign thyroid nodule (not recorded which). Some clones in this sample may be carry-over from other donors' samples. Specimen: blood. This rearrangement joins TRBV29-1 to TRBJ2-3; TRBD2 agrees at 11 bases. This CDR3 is CSVEPVGLAGDTQYF. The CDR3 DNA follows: TGCAGCGTTGAACCCGTCGGACTAGCGGGAGATACGCAGTATTTT.